This note documents a single TCR beta chain sequence. Its recognized antigen is unknown. Per-base qualities were not stored, and no clone one base away is much larger. Each PCR received spiked-in synthetic TCR analog templates so that absolute template abundance could be estimated from read counts. Using the immunoSEQ assay, TCRbeta CDR3 regions were amplified from genomic DNA with bias-controlled V and J gene primers. Sequencing of rearranged TCRbeta segments was performed at approximately 20X coverage. The published analysis was carried out like this. Sequencing errors were corrected by clustering, and CDR3s were annotated against IMGT so that V, D and J genes could be assigned. Downstream analyses used only productive TCRbeta rearrangements and left out out-of-frame or stop-codon sequences. Clonality was computed as one minus Shannon entropy normalized by the log of the number of unique productive sequences. Clones differing between time points or between blood and tumor were identified using Fisher's exact test with Benjamini-Hochberg correction, with an adjusted p below 0.01 applied as the threshold. The table was pulled from immuneACCESS by TCRdb, which kept in-frame rearrangements only. Such tables lose some clones; where checked, under half of the loss comes from unresolved V genes, and the rest has no known cause. The V and J calls and clone size come from that table; D and trimming were worked out from the DNA. Here the sample has about 100,000 clones; over 80% occur a single time. The leading ten clones occupy 0.8% to 1% of the sample.

The sample comes from a study of PD-L1 blockade in urothelial cancer listed by TCRdb under 2017. Background on the whole study: Therapy was started in the mid-2010s for all patients, and atezolizumab 1,200 mg was administered intravenously every 3 weeks. About 85% of the roughly 30 patients were males with bladder-origin urothelial cancer, and 18 of 29 reported a prior smoking history. An ECOG performance status of 0 or 1 was recorded for the patients, and 0 to 3 prior chemotherapy regimens had been received by the patients. Blood samples were analyzed at two time points: 3 weeks after treatment start (second dose) and 6 weeks after treatment start. Blood samples gave median yields of around 140,000 T cells and over 80,000 unique TCRs, along with a median clonality of about 0.084. The study was an exploratory multi-omic analysis of somatic, immune and clinical correlates of response to PD-L1 blockade with atezolizumab in urothelial cancer. TCR sequencing covered pretreatment tumor samples and matched, serially collected peripheral blood taken before and after atezolizumab treatment. Progression-free survival longer than 6 months counted as durable clinical benefit, and TCR features were additionally tested against both progression-free and overall survival. Whole exome sequencing and RNA sequencing of pretreatment tumors were performed alongside TCR sequencing in the same patients. Ten or so patients reached durable clinical benefit, while roughly 22 patients did not. Pretreatment blood TCR-seq was available for about 30 patients, at least one posttreatment blood collection was obtained for approximately 25 patients, and tumor TCR-seq was available for approximately 25 patients.

Paper-wide results and their limitations: A pretreatment peripheral blood TCR clonality below the median was linked to improved progression-free and overall survival. Among patients with durable benefit, tumor-associated TCR clones showed greater expansion in peripheral blood 3 weeks after treatment started (n = 22, p = 0.022). Small sample size (n ≈ 28) and many exploratory analyses mean the results are intended to be hypothesis-generating.

A cohort of approximately 30 patients with locally advanced or metastatic urothelial carcinoma, treated at Memorial Sloan Kettering on a trial protocol, was included. Peripheral blood mononuclear cells were collected pretreatment and during treatment, with between 1 and 8 total time points per patient. The Qiagen DNeasy Blood extraction kit was used to purify genomic DNA from total PBMCs and tumor samples. PBMCs were collected pretreatment and during treatment and were isolated and stored as previously described. Including the terminal cysteine and phenylalanine, the CDR3 comprises 18 residues. The entry retains the CDR3 DNA only, 54 bases that are in frame from base 1. Based on the germline V gene, the CDR1 and CDR2 sequences are SGHTA and FQGTGA. Trimming removed 2 bases from V and 1 base from J; the gene matches leave 8 bases unexplained.

The chain uses TRBV7-3 and TRBJ2-6, and TRBD1 matches 7 of the central bases. The sequence was collected from a woman aged 80 or over with urothelial cancer. The specimen comprised PBMCs, sampled around atezolizumab (anti-PD-L1) treatment. The sequenced DNA: TGTGCCAGCAGCTTAGGGCCAGCAGGGGGTTCTGGGGCCAACGTCCTGACTTTC. The encoded protein is CASSLGPAGGSGANVLTF.